Reported below is one TCR beta chain. Its antigen is as yet unknown. The sample is drawn from a study of cytomegalovirus exposure and HLA in healthy donors. CDR3 length: 14 amino acids. Germline-derived CDR1 and CDR2 are MDHEN and SYDVKM. V was cut by 2 bases and J by 8 bases, with 15 bases left in between. The PCR contained 60 Vbeta and 13 Jbeta primers. Assay: immunoSEQ multiplex PCR; the TCRdb copy retains only in-frame clones and omits some. Across about 130,000 clones, the top ten clones capture approximately 1.9% of the sample. Study-level findings and limits: There were several of the most significant clusters that appeared linked to common viral pathogens in a later analysis. Many donors carried some public TCRs, although rarity characterized most TCR sequences.

V is TRBV28 and J is TRBJ1-2; perhaps TRBD1 as D (5 bases). Sequencing was performed on PBMCs. This clonotype was sampled from an older woman in good health and CMV-seronegative. The CDR3 nucleotides are TGTGCCAGCAGTTTACGACAGCCAATAAGCGGCTACACCTTC. It codes for CASSLRQPISGYTF.